Sequencing of this T cell receptor (beta chain) was carried out in a study of response to subunit inactivated influenza vaccine. CDR1 and CDR2 (germline): LGHNA, YNFKEQ. The CDR3 is 14 residues long. V lost 1 base and J lost 7; bases outside the gene matches: 2. TCRdb ran MiXCR on the RT-PCR reads and lists one entry per CDR3 protein. The data hold about 540,000 distinct CDR3 sequences, with 20% to 25% observed a single time. This clonotype has more than one count but fewer than ten. The data were also submitted as part of a second study, on T cells expressing NK-cell markers. That study reports: In generating TCR beta cDNA, 5'RACE template switching with UMIs was used.

The chain links TRBV4-2 to TRBJ2-2; 8 positions match TRBD2. This clonotype was sampled from a middle-aged man who received an inactivated influenza vaccine. The specimen was CD4+ T cells sorted from PBMCs, collected 11 to 12 days after vaccination. The CDR3 DNA is TGTGCCAGCAGCCAAGCGGGAGGGGTCGGGGAGCTGTTTTTT. It translates to CASSQAGGVGELFF.